These T cell receptor beta chains were read from a single sample in a study of blood T cell repertoires in COVID-19. Clones were read by immunoSEQ multiplex PCR, and TCRdb kept only the in-frame ones, dropping some. The data show 85,000 to 90,000 clones, with about 91% seen just once and roughly 4.9% held by the top ten. The sample comprised peripheral blood. The receptors come from a woman older than 75 with active COVID-19. Each CDR3 is given with its conserved first and last residue. Fields, in order: J gene, V gene, D gene, CDR3 length, clone size, CDR3 DNA, CDR3 protein. The D gene is left open where the match is weak. For some rows the clone size is stated as once, few or many, or as a class when expanded; others skip it.

>TRBJ2-3|TRBV3-1/TRBV3-2|TRBD2|16|-
TGTGCCAGCAGCCAACTAGCGGGGGGCAGCACAGATACGCAGTATTTT
CASSQLAGGSTDTQYF
>TRBJ2-3|TRBV24-1|TRBD2|15|-
TGTGCCACCAGTGATCGGGGAGGGAGCACAGATACGCAGTATTTT
CATSDRGGSTDTQYF
>TRBJ1-3|TRBV6-5|-|15|-
TGTGCCAGCAGATCACCGGACAGCTCTGGAAACACCATATATTTT
CASRSPDSSGNTIYF
>TRBJ1-5|TRBV24-1|TRBD1|16|-
TGTGCCACCAGTGAGTCCACCGGGACAGACCGTCAGCCCCAGCATTTT
CATSESTGTDRQPQHF
>TRBJ2-1|TRBV10-3|TRBD2|19|-
TGTGCCATCAGGAAAACCGGGACTAGCGGGAGGCACCCCGTTGGTGAGCAGTTCTTC
CAIRKTGTSGRHPVGEQFF
>TRBJ1-4|TRBV3-1/TRBV3-2|-|15|few
TGTGCCAGCAGCCAAGAAACAGCAACTAATGAAAAACTGTTTTTT
CASSQETATNEKLFF
>TRBJ2-3|TRBV19|-|15|-
TGTGCCAGTAGGGCCTTGGGGCTTGGCACAGATACGCAGTATTTT
CASRALGLGTDTQYF
>TRBJ1-5|TRBV7-9|TRBD1|16|few
TGTGCCAGCAGCCCCCCTGGGACAGCCACGGGGCAGCCCCAGCATTTT
CASSPPGTATGQPQHF
>TRBJ1-1|TRBV7-2|-|13|-
TGTGCCAGCAGCATCAATAGGGAGGACGGAGCTTTCTTT
CASSINREDGAFF
>TRBJ1-5|TRBV19|-|16|once
TGTGCCAGTAGTATTCCGGCCGGGGATCCCAATCAGCCCCAGCATTTT
CASSIPAGDPNQPQHF
>TRBJ1-5|TRBV4-1|TRBD1|15|few
TGCGCCAGCAGCCAGGAAAACAGGGGGTATCAGCCCCAGCATTTT
CASSQENRGYQPQHF
>TRBJ2-5|TRBV6-5|TRBD1|15|-
TGTGCCAGCAGCGGACAGGGGGGAGGTCGGGAGACCCAGTACTTC
CASSGQGGGRETQYF
>TRBJ2-3|TRBV7-3|-|14|-
TGTGCCAGCAGCCAAAGTAAGGGGACAGATACGCAGTATTTT
CASSQSKGTDTQYF
>TRBJ2-7|TRBV9|TRBD2|17|-
TGTGCCAGCAGCCCAGGACTAGCGGGAGGGCCGCTGGAGGAGCAGTACTTC
CASSPGLAGGPLEEQYF
>TRBJ2-7|TRBV6-6|-|15|-
TGTGCCAGCAGTTACTCGGAGGCCTCGAGCCACGAGCAGTACTTC
CASSYSEASSHEQYF
>TRBJ2-3|TRBV6-2/TRBV6-3|TRBD2|18|-
TGTGCCAGCAGTCGCGGGACTAGCGGGAGTGGCGCCACAGATACGCAGTATTTT
CASSRGTSGSGATDTQYF
>TRBJ1-1|TRBV5-4|-|13|-
TGTGCCAGCAGCTTGGGAGGGAACACTGAAGCTTTCTTT
CASSLGGNTEAFF
>TRBJ1-5|TRBV6-6|-|15|-
TGTGCCAGCAGTTATAACAGCTATAGCAATCAGCCCCAGCATTTT
CASSYNSYSNQPQHF
>TRBJ2-5|TRBV11-2|-|17|-
TGTGCCAGCAGCTTAAATGGCAGGGGTCTAGTCCAAGAGACCCAGTACTTC
CASSLNGRGLVQETQYF
>TRBJ2-7|TRBV11-2|-|13|-
TGTGCCAGCAGCTTAGTTGCGGACAGCGATGAGTACTTC
CASSLVADSDEYF
>TRBJ2-7|TRBV11-2|-|15|-
TGTGCCAGCAACCCAGGTGTGGGACAAGTCTACGAGCAGTACTTC
CASNPGVGQVYEQYF
>TRBJ2-7|TRBV9|-|15|-
TGTGCCAGCAGCGTAGGTGAGGGGGTCGCCTACGAGCAGTACTTC
CASSVGEGVAYEQYF